Here is one T cell receptor beta chain with its context. V gave up 1 base and J gave up 3 bases; unmatched junction bases: 6. This CDR3 is built from 16 residues. Germline V lookup: CDR1 SGHTA, CDR2 FQGNSA. This specimen comes from a study of blood T cell repertoires in COVID-19. The wider study: Spain, Italy and the United States supplied samples that represented acute and convalescent COVID-19. Nucleic acid was either cDNA or gDNA, and it came from T cells, B-cell-depleted T cells, or PBMCs.

Original data processing: Nucleated cell counts were estimated from reference gene primer amplification. Some clones are missing from TCRdb's copy, which holds only in-frame ones; the method was immunoSEQ multiplex PCR. The DNA was the basis for D and trimming; V, J and clone size are from that table. The sample has about 46,000 clones; 75% to 90% are singletons. The sequence derives from a man between 60 and 75 years old with acute or convalescent COVID-19. The sequenced sample consisted of peripheral blood. J is TRBJ2-1 and V is TRBV7-2, with TRBD2 matching 7 bases. The CDR3 loop is CASSLVRLAVYNEQFF. The CDR3 region has the DNA TGTGCCAGCAGCTTAGTGCGGCTAGCGGTCTACAATGAGCAGTTCTTC.